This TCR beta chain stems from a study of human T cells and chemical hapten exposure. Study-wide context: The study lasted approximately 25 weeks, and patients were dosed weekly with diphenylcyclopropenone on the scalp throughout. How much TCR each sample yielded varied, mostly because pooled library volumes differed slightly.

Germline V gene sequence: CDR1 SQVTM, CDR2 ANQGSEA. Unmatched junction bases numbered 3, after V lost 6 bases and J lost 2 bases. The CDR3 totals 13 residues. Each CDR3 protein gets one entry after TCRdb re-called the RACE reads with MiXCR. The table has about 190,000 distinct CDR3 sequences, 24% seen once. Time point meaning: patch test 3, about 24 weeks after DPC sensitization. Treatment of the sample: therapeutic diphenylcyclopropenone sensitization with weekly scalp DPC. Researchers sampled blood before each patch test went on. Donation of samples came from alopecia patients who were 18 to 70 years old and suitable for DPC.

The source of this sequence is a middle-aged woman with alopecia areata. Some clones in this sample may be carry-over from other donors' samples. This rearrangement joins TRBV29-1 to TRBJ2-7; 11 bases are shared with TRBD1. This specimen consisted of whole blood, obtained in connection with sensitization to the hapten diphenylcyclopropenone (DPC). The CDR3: CSVGQGAPYEQYF. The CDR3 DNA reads TGCAGCGTAGGACAGGGGGCCCCCTACGAGCAGTACTTC.